The 29 T cell receptor beta chains presented below share a single source sample, sequenced in a study of blood T cell repertoires in COVID-19. Using immunoSEQ multiplex PCR, the repertoire was profiled, and TCRdb retains in-frame clones only, with some absent. The sample includes some 320,000 clones, over 85% of them seen just once. The specimen sequenced was PBMCs or T cells enriched from blood (not recorded which). The receptors come from a man aged 60-69 years who had recovered from COVID-19.

This chain connects TRBV6-1 to TRBJ2-3; perhaps TRBD1 as D (5 bases). In germline, CDR1 is MNHNS, CDR2 SASEGT. The V gene lost 2 bases and the J gene lost 3 bases, with 15 bases spanning the gap. The CDR3 consists of 16 residues. CDR3 nucleotide sequence: TGTGCCAGCAGTGAAAGAATAGGGGTCCGAACAGATACGCAGTATTTT. Protein: CASSERIGVRTDTQYF.

The V and J genes are TRBV3-1 (or the pseudogene TRBV3-2) and TRBJ2-7; D ambiguous. The CDR3 consists of 16 residues. Germline lookup yields CDR1 LGHDT and CDR2 YNNKEL (reference sequence). V gave up 0 bases and J gave up 2 bases, with 14 bases separating them. The CDR3 region is CASSQETKVQAYEQYF. CDR3 coding DNA: TGTGCCAGCAGCCAAGAAACCAAGGTGCAGGCCTACGAGCAGTACTTC.

This clone is a singleton in its sample. The chain uses TRBV6-1 and TRBJ2-2; D possibly corresponds to TRBD1 (5 bases). The CDR3 loop spans 15 amino acids. V shed 0 bases and J shed 16 bases, with 21 bases lying between them. CDR1 and CDR2 from the germline V gene are MNHNS and SASEGT. The DNA of the CDR3 is TGTGCCAGCAGTGAAGCAGGGGAAACAGCACTGCGCCGGTTTTTT. Amino acid sequence: CASSEAGETALRRFF.

The chain employs TRBV7-3 and TRBJ1-1, with D unclear. Trimming pared 1 base from V and 1 base from J, leaving 4 bases between. From germline, CDR1 is SGHTA and CDR2 FQGTGA. The CDR3 runs to 13 residues. CDR3 sequence (DNA): TGTGCCAGCAGCTTAAGGCAGAACACTGAAGCTTTCTTT. Amino acid sequence: CASSLRQNTEAFF.

The chain is built from TRBV24-1 and TRBJ2-2; D is possibly TRBD2 (5 bases). V was clipped by 9 bases and J by 2 bases, with 12 bases between them. Per germline, CDR1 KGHDR and CDR2 SFDVKD. The CDR3 consists of 14 residues. The CDR3 DNA sequence: TGTGCCACCTCTCCGGGATTCAACACCGGGGAGCTGTTTTTT. It translates to CATSPGFNTGELFF.

This CDR3 is CASSQTGSAYGYTF. The CDR3 nucleotides read TGTGCCAGTAGTCAAACAGGGTCGGCCTATGGCTACACCTTC. The chain employs TRBV19 and TRBJ1-2; the D gene is possibly TRBD1 (6 bases). The V gene's germline CDR1 is LNHDA and CDR2 SQIVND (reference sequence). With 5 bases removed from V and 4 bases from J, the gap between germline ends came to 14 bases. The CDR3 length is 14 residues.

The chain couples TRBV3-1 (or the pseudogene TRBV3-2) to TRBJ2-5, with TRBD1 as a possible D gene (5 bases). The CDR3 totals 13 residues. The V end lost 2 bases, the J end lost 9 bases, and 13 bases lay between the germline ends. CDR1 is LGHDT and CDR2 is YNNKEL in the germline V gene (reference sequence). This chain's CDR3 is CASSQHRTPAQYF. DNA for the CDR3: TGTGCCAGCAGCCAACACAGGACGCCCGCCCAGTACTTC.

The V and J genes are TRBV6-1 and TRBJ1-6; the D gene is possibly TRBD1 (6 bases). This CDR3 spans 16 amino acids. Between the trimmed V and J ends, which lost 0 bases and 9 bases, there was a span of 15 bases. Looked up from germline, CDR1 is MNHNS and CDR2 is SASEGT. The CDR3 region is CASSEAGSLQGSPLHF. The CDR3 nucleotides are TGTGCCAGCAGTGAAGCGGGAAGCCTACAGGGTTCACCCCTCCACTTT.

Worth noting for this clone: The same CDR3 can be traced to other DNA sequences in this sample. The chain combines TRBV6-5 with TRBJ2-3; TRBD1 might be the D (5 bases). V dropped 0 bases and J dropped 1 base, with 5 bases sitting between them. The CDR3 has 14 residues. Germline V gene lookup returns CDR1 MNHEY and CDR2 SVGAGI. CDR3 region: CASSYSGGTDTQYF. CDR3 nucleotide sequence: TGTGCCAGCAGTTACTCAGGGGGCACAGATACGCAGTATTTT.

The J gene is TRBJ1-4, the V gene TRBV9; 10 nucleotides match TRBD1. This CDR3 comprises 15 residues. The V gene's germline CDR1 is SGDLS and CDR2 YYNGEE. V shed 4 bases and J 8 bases; nucleotides not matched to a gene: 8. The CDR3 DNA sequence: TGTGCCAGCAGCCCGAGGACAGGGGGGTACGAAAAACTGTTTTTT. As protein: CASSPRTGGYEKLFF.

The rearrangement links TRBV7-9 to TRBJ1-2, with D uncertain. The CDR3 is made up of 16 amino acids. Germline V gives CDR1 SEHNR, CDR2 FQNEAQ (reference sequence). V was clipped by 4 bases and J by 3 bases, with 18 bases between them. The CDR3: CASSSQRAREDYGYTF. In DNA, the CDR3 is TGTGCCAGCAGCTCACAAAGGGCCCGGGAAGACTATGGCTACACCTTC.

J is TRBJ2-2 and V is TRBV2, with 8 bases aligning to TRBD2. Germline CDR1 and CDR2: SNHLY and FYNNEI. With 1 base clipped from V and 6 bases from J, the junction kept 4 bases outside the gene matches. There are 15 residues in the CDR3. The CDR3 protein is CASSEVAGRPGELFF. In DNA, the CDR3 is TGTGCCAGCAGTGAAGTAGCGGGGCGCCCCGGGGAGCTGTTTTTT.

J is TRBJ1-3 and V is TRBV9; a possible D gene is TRBD1 (5 bases). Between the trimmed V and J ends, which lost 3 bases and 0 bases, there was a span of 13 bases. CDR3 length: 16 amino acids. The V gene's germline CDR1 is SGDLS and CDR2 YYNGEE. CDR3: CASSGRQTISGNTIYF. For the CDR3, the DNA is TGTGCCAGCAGCGGCCGACAGACAATCTCTGGAAACACCATATATTTT.

The chain is built from TRBV5-1 and TRBJ1-5, with a weak D call TRBD1 (5 bases). CDR1 SGHRS and CDR2 YFSETQ come from the germline V gene. Trimming cost V 1 base and J 5 bases, with 7 bases left between them. This CDR3 region has 13 residues. The CDR3 loop reads CASSLSGHQPQHF. The CDR3 nucleotides are TGCGCCAGCAGCTTGTCAGGGCATCAGCCCCAGCATTTT. Combining the CDR3 with reference TRBV5-1 and TRBJ1-5 gives the whole variable domain KAGVTQTPRYLIKTRGQQVTLSCSPISGHRSVSWYQQTPGQGLQFLFEYFSETQRNKGNFPGRFSGRQFSNSRSEMNVSTLELGDSALYLCASSLSGHQPQHFGDGTRLSIL.

V is TRBV7-6 and J is TRBJ1-3, with a weak D call TRBD1 (5 bases). This CDR3 spans 19 amino acids. Trimming left V 2 bases short and J 0 bases short, with 20 bases between. Germline CDR1 is SGHVS and CDR2 is FNYEAQ. In nucleotides, the CDR3 is TGTGCCAGCAGCTTACAGGGTCCCTTGGCAGCCAGCTCTGGAAACACCATATATTTT. It codes for CASSLQGPLAASSGNTIYF. Supplemented by reference TRBV7-6 and TRBJ1-3, the full variable domain reads GAGVSQSPRYKVTKRGQDVALRCDPISGHVSLYWYRQALGQGPEFLTYFNYEAQQDKSGLPNDRFSAERPEGSISTLTIQRTEQRDSAMYRCASSLQGPLAASSGNTIYFGEGSWLTVV.

This clone was observed once. The CDR3 reads CSVVSGGSPGTRFYEQYF. In DNA, the CDR3 is TGCAGCGTTGTAAGCGGGGGCTCGCCGGGGACTAGGTTCTACGAGCAGTACTTC. The chain links TRBV29-1 to TRBJ2-7, with 8 bases aligning to TRBD2. The length of the CDR3 is 18 residues. V gave up 4 bases and J gave up 3 bases; unmatched junction bases: 20. CDR1 and CDR2 (germline): SQVTM, ANQGSEA.

This clone showed up just once. The chain couples TRBV11-2 to TRBJ1-2, with no clear D. Deletions cut 1 base from V and 0 bases from J, with 21 bases between. Germline V CDR1 and CDR2: SGHAT, FQNNGV. The CDR3 length is 19 residues. In DNA form, the CDR3 reads TGTGCCAGCAGCTTAGTCGCGGGCGGGTGGGTCTCAGCTAACTATGGCTACACCTTC. Translating gives CASSLVAGGWVSANYGYTF.

The chain couples TRBV6-5 to TRBJ1-2; a possible D gene is TRBD1 (5 bases). Germline loops: CDR1 MNHEY, CDR2 SVGAGI. V was trimmed by 5 bases and J by 8 bases, leaving 18 bases between them. There are 14 residues in the CDR3. The CDR3 loop reads CASSPRKGDRGYTF. The CDR3 DNA sequence: TGTGCCAGCAGTCCCCGCAAAGGGGATCGGGGCTACACCTTC.

The chain couples TRBV5-4 to TRBJ1-2; no definite D call. CDR1 SGHNT and CDR2 YYREEE come from the germline V gene (reference sequence). The CDR3 contains 14 residues. The V end was cut by 0 bases, the J end by 4 bases, with 10 bases between. In DNA, the CDR3 is TGTGCCAGCAGCTTGGAGCGCCAGTCCTATGGCTACACCTTC. This encodes CASSLERQSYGYTF.

The sample holds one count of this clone. This rearrangement joins TRBV3-1 (or the pseudogene TRBV3-2) to TRBJ1-2; the match to TRBD1 covers 10 bases. Germline V gene data show CDR1 as LGHDT and CDR2 as YNNKEL (reference sequence). The CDR3 contains 15 residues. Trimming at V came to 4 bases and at J to 5 bases, leaving 7 bases not matched to a gene. CDR3 loop: CASSPGPDRGYGYTF. CDR3 in DNA: TGTGCCAGCAGCCCAGGACCGGACAGGGGGTATGGCTACACCTTC.

V gene TRBV12-3 or TRBV12-4 combines with J gene TRBJ1-2, with D hard to call. CDR3 length: 13 residues. V dropped 5 bases and J dropped 4 bases, with 11 bases sitting between them. Written as DNA, the CDR3 is TGTGCCAGCAGTGTCGGGGTTCTCTATGGCTACACCTTC. As protein: CASSVGVLYGYTF.

This clone was counted only a few times. The chain combines TRBV6-6 with TRBJ1-1; 10 bases map to TRBD1. Trimming removed 6 bases from V and 9 bases from J; junction bases left unmatched: 13. The CDR3 contains 15 residues. The germline V gene has CDR1 MNHNY and CDR2 SVGAGI (reference sequence). This CDR3 is CASSRQRRQGAQAFF. DNA for the CDR3: TGTGCCAGCAGCCGACAGAGAAGACAGGGGGCCCAAGCTTTCTTT.

The chain has TRBV9 and TRBJ2-2; TRBD1 might be the D (6 bases). Between the trimmed V and J ends, which lost 4 bases and 3 bases, there was a span of 16 bases. The CDR3 has 16 residues. The germline CDR1 and CDR2 sequences are SGDLS and YYNGEE. CDR3: CASSLRTAPYTGELFF. DNA for the CDR3: TGTGCCAGCAGCTTACGGACAGCACCTTACACCGGGGAGCTGTTTTTT.

The chain recombines TRBV6-5 with TRBJ1-5; 8 bases are a match to TRBD1. Germline CDR1 and CDR2: MNHEY and SVGAGI. CDR3 length: 14 amino acids. The junction had 8 bases not matched to a gene; V was cut back by 6 bases and J by 7 bases. DNA of the CDR3: TGTGCCAGCAGGCCAGGACAGGGTACACAGCCCCAGCATTTT. Translation gives CASRPGQGTQPQHF.

This clone was counted a single time. The chain is built from TRBV15 and TRBJ1-1; D is unresolved. Trimming took off 0 bases at V and 7 bases at J, with 6 bases between the two ends. The CDR3 extends over 12 amino acids. In germline, CDR1 is LNHNV, CDR2 YYDKDF (reference sequence). In DNA form, the CDR3 reads TGTGCCACCAGCAGAGATTTTTATGAAGCTTTCTTT. Translation: CATSRDFYEAFF.

V usage is TRBV5-4 and J usage is TRBJ1-6, with 7 bases identical to TRBD1. J lost 8 bases, V lost 4 bases, and 12 bases had no gene match. The CDR3 covers 16 residues. CDR1 is SGHNT, CDR2 YYREEE, per germline (reference sequence). The CDR3: CASSGSRDSGDSPLHF. The CDR3 DNA follows: TGTGCCAGCAGCGGAAGCCGGGACAGTGGCGATTCACCCCTCCACTTT.

The chain uses TRBV30 and TRBJ2-7; TRBD1 matches at 7 bases. Looked up from germline, CDR1 is GTSNPN and CDR2 is SVGIG (reference sequence). The CDR3 contains 14 residues. The J segment lost 0 bases and the V segment lost 1 base, leaving 3 bases of the junction unmatched. CDR3 sequence (DNA): TGTGCCTGGAGTGAACAGGGGATCTCCTACGAGCAGTACTTC. Its protein product is CAWSEQGISYEQYF.

The chain has TRBV11-3 and TRBJ1-6; D is uncertain. Trimming stripped 5 bases from V and 6 bases from J, with 2 bases between. CDR1 is SGHNT and CDR2 is YENEEA in the germline V gene. This CDR3 contains 11 residues. The CDR3 sequence is CASSRNSPLHF. The CDR3 nucleotides are TGTGCCAGCAGCCGTAATTCACCCCTCCACTTT.

This clone was seen only once. The chain couples TRBV2 to TRBJ1-1, with D possibly matching TRBD1 (5 bases). From germline, CDR1 is SNHLY and CDR2 FYNNEI. Between the trimmed V and J ends, which lost 7 bases and 1 base, there was a span of 10 bases. The CDR3 has 13 amino acids. CDR3 in amino acids: CASNRQRNTEAFF. DNA of the CDR3: TGTGCCAGCAATCGACAGAGGAACACTGAAGCTTTCTTT.